Listed below are T cell receptor beta chains from one sample, sequenced in a study of cytomegalovirus exposure and HLA in healthy donors. Produced via immunoSEQ multiplex PCR; TCRdb's table is partial and in-frame only. The sample holds some 150,000 clones, over 75% seen once. Material for sequencing was PBMCs. Every receptor here comes from a male donor in good health and CMV-seronegative. CDR3s include the opening cysteine and the closing phenylalanine or tryptophan. The D gene is left open where the match is weak. A clone size is listed for some rows: how often the clone was seen (once, few, many), or a class if it is expanded.

>.|TRBJ2-3|TRBD2|TRBV14
TGTGCCAGCAGCCAAGGGCTAGCGGGAGTCACAGATACGCAGTATTTT
CASSQGLAGVTDTQYF
>.|TRBJ2-3|TRBD1|TRBV11-2
TGTGCCAGCAGCTACGGGACAGGTGCGAGCACAGATACGCAGTATTTT
CASSYGTGASTDTQYF
>.|TRBJ1-2|TRBD1|TRBV6-6
TGTGCCAGCAGCCTTCCCGGACAGGCTGGCTACACCTTC
CASSLPGQAGYTF
>.|TRBJ1-1|TRBD1|TRBV2
TGTGCCAGCTCAGAGGACAGGGGGTATAACACTGAAGCTTTCTTT
CASSEDRGYNTEAFF
>.|TRBJ1-1|TRBD1|TRBV7-6
TGTGCCAGCAGCTCGGGACAGGGGGCTAAGTCTGAAGCTTTCTTT
CASSSGQGAKSEAFF
>.|TRBJ2-7|.|TRBV7-2
TGTGCCAGCAGCTTAAACATATACGAGCAGTACTTC
CASSLNIYEQYF
>.|TRBJ1-1|.|TRBV6-5
TGTGCCAGCACAGTCTTAAGTACTGAAGCTTTCTTT
CASTVLSTEAFF
>once|TRBJ1-4|.|TRBV7-9
TGTGCCAGCAGCTTAGAGGGGGAAAAACTGTTTTTT
CASSLEGEKLFF
>few|TRBJ2-3|TRBD2|TRBV19
TGTGCCACCTCTAGCGGGAGCACAGATACGCAGTATTTT
CATSSGSTDTQYF
>.|TRBJ2-3|TRBD1|TRBV5-1
TGCGCCAGCAGCTGGGACAGGGAGGATACGCAGTATTTT
CASSWDREDTQYF
>.|TRBJ1-2|TRBD1|TRBV11-2
TGTGCCAGCAGCTTAGATAGGGGACAGGGGGACTATGGCTACACCTTC
CASSLDRGQGDYGYTF
>.|TRBJ1-1|.|TRBV29-1
TGCAGCGTCGGCAGGAAAATGAACACTGAAGCTTTCTTT
CSVGRKMNTEAFF
>.|TRBJ2-1|.|TRBV5-3
TGTGCCAGAAGCGGGGGGACGGGCATCAATCTCTACAATGAGCAGTTCTTC
CARSGGTGINLYNEQFF
>.|TRBJ2-7|TRBD1|TRBV12-5
TGTGCTAGTGGGACAGGGGGCGAGCAGTACTTC
CASGTGGEQYF
>.|TRBJ1-4|.|TRBV19
TGTGCCAGCAGGCACTTTGCAACTAATGAAAAACTGTTTTTT
CASRHFATNEKLFF
>.|TRBJ2-5|.|TRBV10-3
TGTGCCATCAGTGAGTCCCGACAGGGAGGATACCAAGAGACCCAGTACTTC
CAISESRQGGYQETQYF
>once|TRBJ2-7|TRBD2|TRBV7-7
TGTGCCAGCAGCCTCAGCGGGGGTGGCGAGCAGTACTTC
CASSLSGGGEQYF
>.|TRBJ1-2|TRBD1|TRBV6-5
TGTGCCAGCAGTTACGCAGGGGGAGCAAGCTATGGCTACACCTTC
CASSYAGGASYGYTF
>.|TRBJ1-2|TRBD1|TRBV6-1
TGTGCCAGCAGTGTGCGTGGGGACAGGGATGGCTACACCTTC
CASSVRGDRDGYTF
>.|TRBJ1-2|.|TRBV6-4
TGTGCCAGCAGGGCCACAGGGTCTGGCTACACCTTC
CASRATGSGYTF
>.|TRBJ1-1|.|TRBV6-6
TGTGCCAGCAGTTACCGCAGGGGCCCGAACACTGAAGCTTTCTTT
CASSYRRGPNTEAFF
>.|TRBJ2-1|TRBD2|TRBV5-1
TGCGCCAGCAGCCATGGGACTAGCGGGGTCAATGAGCAGTTCTTC
CASSHGTSGVNEQFF